This entry features one TCR beta chain sequence. CDR1 and CDR2 (germline): LNHDA, SQIVND (reference sequence). The CDR3 sequence is 11 residues long. V gave up 4 bases and J gave up 8 bases, with 8 bases separating them. Participants came from some 23 US areas, aged roughly 18 to 95 years. The data were taken from a study of blood T cell repertoires in COVID-19. Overall study: PBMCs, B-cell-depleted T cells, or T cells provided the cDNA or gDNA that made up the material.

The authors' processing: Estimates of nucleated cell counts were drawn from the amplification of reference gene primers. Some clones are missing from TCRdb's copy, which holds only in-frame ones; the method was immunoSEQ multiplex PCR. The D gene and trimming were derived from the DNA, and the V and J assignments and clone size from that table. The table lists 200,000 to 250,000 clones, 83% of them singletons. This sequence originates from a woman in her 50s who had been exposed to COVID-19. The sample was PBMCs or T cells enriched from blood (not recorded which). The chain employs TRBV19 and TRBJ1-1; no clear D. The DNA of the CDR3 is TGTGCCAGTAGTACGAGAAGCGAAGCTTTCTTT. Its translation: CASSTRSEAFF.